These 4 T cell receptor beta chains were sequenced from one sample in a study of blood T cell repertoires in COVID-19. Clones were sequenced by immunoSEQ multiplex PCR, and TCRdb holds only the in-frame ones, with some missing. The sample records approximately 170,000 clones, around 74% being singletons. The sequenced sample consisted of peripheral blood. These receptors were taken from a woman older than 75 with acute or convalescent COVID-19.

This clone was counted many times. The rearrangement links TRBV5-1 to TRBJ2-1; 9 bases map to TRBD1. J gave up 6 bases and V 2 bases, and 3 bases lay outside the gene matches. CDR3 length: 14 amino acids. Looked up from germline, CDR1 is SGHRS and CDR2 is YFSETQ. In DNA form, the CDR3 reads TGCGCCAGCAGCTTCACAGGGGGCCCCAATGAGCAGTTCTTC. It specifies CASSFTGGPNEQFF.

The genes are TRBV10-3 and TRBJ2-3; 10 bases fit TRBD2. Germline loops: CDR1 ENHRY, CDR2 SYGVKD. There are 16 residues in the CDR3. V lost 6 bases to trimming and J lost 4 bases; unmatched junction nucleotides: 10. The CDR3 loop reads CAISRTSGRRADTQYF. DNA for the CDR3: TGTGCCATCAGCCGGACTAGCGGAAGGAGGGCAGATACGCAGTATTTT.

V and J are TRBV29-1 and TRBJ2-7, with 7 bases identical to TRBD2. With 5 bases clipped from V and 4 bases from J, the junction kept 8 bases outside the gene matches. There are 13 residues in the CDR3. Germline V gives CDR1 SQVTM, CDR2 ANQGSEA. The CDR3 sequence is CSVSPGLKYEQYF. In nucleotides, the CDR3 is TGCAGCGTTTCCCCGGGACTAAAGTACGAGCAGTACTTC.

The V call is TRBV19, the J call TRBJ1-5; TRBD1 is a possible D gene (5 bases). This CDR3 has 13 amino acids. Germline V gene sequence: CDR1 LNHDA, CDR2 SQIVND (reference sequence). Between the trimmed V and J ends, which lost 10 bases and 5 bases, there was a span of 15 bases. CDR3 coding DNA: TGTGCCATTTCCCAAGACAGTGATCAGCCCCAGCATTTT. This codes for CAISQDSDQPQHF.